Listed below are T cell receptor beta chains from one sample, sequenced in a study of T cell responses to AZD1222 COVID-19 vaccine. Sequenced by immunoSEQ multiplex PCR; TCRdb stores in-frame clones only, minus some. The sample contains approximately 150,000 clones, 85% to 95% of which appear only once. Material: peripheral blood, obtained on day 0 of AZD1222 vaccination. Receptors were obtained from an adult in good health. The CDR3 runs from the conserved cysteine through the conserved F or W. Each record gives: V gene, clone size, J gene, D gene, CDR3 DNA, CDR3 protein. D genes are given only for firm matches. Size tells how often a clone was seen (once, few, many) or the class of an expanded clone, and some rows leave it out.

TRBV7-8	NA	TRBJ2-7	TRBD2	TGTGCCAGCAGCCCCAGACTAGCAAGGTACGAGCAGTACTTC	CASSPRLARYEQYF
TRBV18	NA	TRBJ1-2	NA	TGTGCCAGCTCACCACTTTCAGGGAAGGGCTACACCTTC	CASSPLSGKGYTF
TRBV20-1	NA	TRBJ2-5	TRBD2	TGCAGTGCTAGTGGGTGGAAGCGGGGGGTCCAAGAGACCCAGTACTTC	CSASGWKRGVQETQYF
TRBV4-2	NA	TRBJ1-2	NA	TGTGCCAGCAGCCAAGTCCAGGACGGCTACACCTTC	CASSQVQDGYTF
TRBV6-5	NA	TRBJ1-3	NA	TGTGCCAGCAGTTACTCCTCTGGAAACACCATATATTTT	CASSYSSGNTIYF
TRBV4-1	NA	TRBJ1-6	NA	TGCGCCAGCAGCCAAGATTTCGGGAGGCGGGGTTCACCCCTCCACTTT	CASSQDFGRRGSPLHF
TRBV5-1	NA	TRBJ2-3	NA	TGCGCCAGCAGCTTGGAAGGGCGAGGTACAGATACGCAGTATTTT	CASSLEGRGTDTQYF
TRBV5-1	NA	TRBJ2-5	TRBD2	TGCGCCAGCAGCTGGGCGGTAGCGGGGGGGCAAGAGACCCAGTACTTC	CASSWAVAGGQETQYF
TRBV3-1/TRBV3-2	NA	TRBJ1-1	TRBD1	TGTGCCAGCAGCCCAGGACAGGGAGAGACTGAAGCTTTCTTT	CASSPGQGETEAFF
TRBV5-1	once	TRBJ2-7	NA	TGCGCCAGCAGCTTGGAGGTCTGGGGCGAGCAGTACTTC	CASSLEVWGEQYF
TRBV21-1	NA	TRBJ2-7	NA	TGTGCCAGCAGCAAAGGACAGGGAAAGTCCTACGAGCAGTACTTC	CASSKGQGKSYEQYF
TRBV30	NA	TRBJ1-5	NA	TGTGCCTGGATGCACAGGGCTGGGGATCAGCCCCAGCATTTT	CAWMHRAGDQPQHF
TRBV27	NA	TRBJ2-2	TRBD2	TGTGCCAGCAGTTTAAAAGCGGGGAGCCTGTTTTTAGCTACTACCGGGGAGCTGTTTTTT	CASSLKAGSLFLATTGELFF
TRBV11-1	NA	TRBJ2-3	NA	TGTGCCAGCAGCCATAGGAACACAGATACGCAGTATTTT	CASSHRNTDTQYF
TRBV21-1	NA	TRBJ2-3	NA	TGTGCCAGCAGCAAAGCGCTGGCGGGGGGGCTTGCAGATACGCAGTATTTT	CASSKALAGGLADTQYF
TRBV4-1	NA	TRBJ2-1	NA	TGCGCCAGCAGCCAAGCTTCCGGAGGTCTGTTCTTC	CASSQASGGLFF
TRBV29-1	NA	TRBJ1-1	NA	TGCAGCGTTAACAGGGACTTGAACACTGAAGCTTTCTTT	CSVNRDLNTEAFF
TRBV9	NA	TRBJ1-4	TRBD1	TGTGCCAGCAGCGGAGGACAGGGGGCGGGTGAAAAACTGTTTTTT	CASSGGQGAGEKLFF
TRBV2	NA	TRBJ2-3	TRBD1	TGTGCCAGCAGTTTTTACGGACAGGGGGTGACAGATACGCAGTATTTT	CASSFYGQGVTDTQYF
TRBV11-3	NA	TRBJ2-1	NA	TGTGCCAGCAGCTTACGCACGGGGGGCCTATACAATGAGCAGTTCTTC	CASSLRTGGLYNEQFF
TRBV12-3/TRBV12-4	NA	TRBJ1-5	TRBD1	TGTGCCAGCAGTGTCAGGGGGCAGCCCCAGCATTTT	CASSVRGQPQHF
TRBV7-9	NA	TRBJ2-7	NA	TGTGCCAGCAGCTTGGGCTTTTCCTACGAGCAGTACTTC	CASSLGFSYEQYF
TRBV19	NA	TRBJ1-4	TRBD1	TGTGCCAGTCGGGACAGGATAAATGAAAAACTGTTTTTT	CASRDRINEKLFF
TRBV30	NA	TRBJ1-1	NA	TGTGCCTGGAGTGTAAGCAGTACTGAAGCTTTCTTT	CAWSVSSTEAFF
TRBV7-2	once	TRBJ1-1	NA	TGTGCCAGCAGTCAACAGGGTCGGGCTGAAGCTTTCTTT	CASSQQGRAEAFF
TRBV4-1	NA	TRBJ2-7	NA	TGCGCCAGCAGCCAAGCAGGTCTCTCTTACGAGGAGCAGTACTTC	CASSQAGLSYEEQYF
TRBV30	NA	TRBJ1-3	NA	TGTGCCTGGAGTCCGGGGGCGGCCGGAAACACCATATATTTT	CAWSPGAAGNTIYF
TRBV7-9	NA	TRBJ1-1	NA	TGTGCCAGCAGTCAGTGGGGGTCCGACACTGAAGCTTTCTTT	CASSQWGSDTEAFF
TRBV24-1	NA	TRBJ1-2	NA	TGTGCCACCAGTGATTCAGGGCTAGACTATGGCTACACCTTC	CATSDSGLDYGYTF
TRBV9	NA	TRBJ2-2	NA	TGTGCCAGCAGCACGTGGACCACGAACACCGGGGAGCTGTTTTTT	CASSTWTTNTGELFF
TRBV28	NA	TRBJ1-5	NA	TGTGCCAGCAGTGATGGACAAAGCAATCAGCCCCAGCATTTT	CASSDGQSNQPQHF
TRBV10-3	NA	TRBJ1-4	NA	TGTGCCATCAGTCGGAGGGAAGGTGAAAAACTGTTTTTT	CAISRREGEKLFF
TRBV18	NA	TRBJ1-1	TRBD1	TGTGCCAGCTCACCCGGGACAGGGGCCACTGAAGCTTTCTTT	CASSPGTGATEAFF
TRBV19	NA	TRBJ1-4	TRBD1	TGTGCCAGTAGTGACAGGGATGGAGTGGGAAAACTGTTTTTT	CASSDRDGVGKLFF
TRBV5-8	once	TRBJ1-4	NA	TGTGCCAGCAGCTTGGGACTCGTGAGTGAAAAACTGTTTTTT	CASSLGLVSEKLFF
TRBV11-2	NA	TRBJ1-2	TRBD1	TGTGCCAGCAGCTCGGACAGGAAGGGCTACACCTTC	CASSSDRKGYTF
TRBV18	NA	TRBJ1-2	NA	TGTGCCAGCTCACCACCAAATCTGGACGGCTACACCTTC	CASSPPNLDGYTF
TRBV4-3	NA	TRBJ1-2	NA	TGCGCCAGCAGCCAAGAACTTGCACAGGGAAACTATGGCTACACCTTC	CASSQELAQGNYGYTF
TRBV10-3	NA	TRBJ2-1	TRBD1	TGTGCCATCAGCCCGGGACAGGGCGTTGGTACCTACAATGAGCAGTTCTTC	CAISPGQGVGTYNEQFF
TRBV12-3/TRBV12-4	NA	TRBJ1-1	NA	TGTGCCAGCAGCCCACGAGGGGACACTGAAGCTTTCTTT	CASSPRGDTEAFF
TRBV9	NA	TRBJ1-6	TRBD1	TGTGCCAGCAGCGCTCGACAGGGTGATTCACCCCTCCACTTT	CASSARQGDSPLHF
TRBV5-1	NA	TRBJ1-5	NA	TGCGCCAGCAGCTTGTCGCGATCCGGTCAGCCCCAGCATTTT	CASSLSRSGQPQHF